What follows is one T cell receptor (beta chain) and its context. CDR1 and CDR2 from the germline V gene are SNHLY and FYNNEI. This CDR3 contains 12 residues. The trim removed 5 bases at V and 5 bases at J, leaving 2 bases unmatched. Over chemoradiotherapy, repertoires were sampled more than once. The data belong to a study of chemoradiotherapy in HPV16-positive cancers. The overall study: Candidate HPV-specific T-cell clones and common TCR motifs came from functional assays in a couple of HPV16-positive patients.

Method: immunoSEQ multiplex PCR; TCRdb's copy keeps in-frame clones and lacks some. The profile shows approximately 14,000 clones, roughly 71% of them singletons. This chain links TRBV2 with TRBJ1-1; TRBD1 matches at 7 bases. This TCR was recovered from a human donor with HPV-associated anogenital cancer. The biological material was taken from a patient who underwent chemoradiotherapy. The CDR3 here is CASSNRGTEAFF. The CDR3 DNA reads TGTGCCAGCAGTAACAGGGGTACTGAAGCTTTCTTT.